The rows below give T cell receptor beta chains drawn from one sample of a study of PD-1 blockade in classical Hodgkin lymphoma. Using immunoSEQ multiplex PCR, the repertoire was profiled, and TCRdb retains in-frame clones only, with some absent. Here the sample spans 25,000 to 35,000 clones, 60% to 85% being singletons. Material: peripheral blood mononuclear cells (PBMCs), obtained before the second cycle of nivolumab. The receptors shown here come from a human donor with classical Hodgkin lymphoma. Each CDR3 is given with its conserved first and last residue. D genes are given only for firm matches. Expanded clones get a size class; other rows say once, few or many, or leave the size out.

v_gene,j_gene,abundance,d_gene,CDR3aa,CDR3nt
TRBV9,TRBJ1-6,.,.,CASSPEGGWVEPLHF,TGTGCCAGCAGCCCAGAGGGGGGTTGGGTTGAACCCCTCCACTTT
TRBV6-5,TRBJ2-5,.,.,CASSDSRGSETQYF,TGTGCCAGCAGTGATTCGAGGGGGAGCGAGACCCAGTACTTC
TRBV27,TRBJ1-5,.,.,CASSPRPDGRSNQPQHF,TGTGCCAGCAGTCCCCGGCCCGACGGTAGGAGCAATCAGCCCCAGCATTTT
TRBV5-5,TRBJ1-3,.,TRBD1,CASSVQGVAGNTIYF,TGTGCCAGCAGCGTACAGGGGGTGGCTGGAAACACCATATATTTT
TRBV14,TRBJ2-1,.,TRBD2,CASSQGTSYSYNEQFF,TGTGCCAGCAGCCAGGGGACTAGTTACTCCTACAATGAGCAGTTCTTC
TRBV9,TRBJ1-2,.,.,CASSDSFVYGYTF,TGTGCCAGCAGCGACAGTTTTGTCTATGGCTACACCTTC
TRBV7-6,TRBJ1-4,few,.,CASSLTETGKLFF,TGTGCCAGCAGCTTAACGGAGACAGGAAAACTGTTTTTT
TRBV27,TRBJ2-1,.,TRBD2,CASKFGGGPYNEQFF,TGTGCCAGCAAGTTCGGCGGGGGGCCCTACAATGAGCAGTTCTTC
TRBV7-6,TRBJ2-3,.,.,CASSLAEGHTQYF,TGTGCCAGCAGCTTAGCCGAGGGACATACGCAGTATTTT
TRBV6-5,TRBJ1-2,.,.,CASSYSAAGAIGYTF,TGTGCCAGCAGTTACTCCGCGGCAGGGGCTATCGGCTACACCTTC
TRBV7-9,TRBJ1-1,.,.,CASSLVAGRRAEAFF,TGTGCCAGCAGCTTAGTGGCAGGTAGGCGGGCTGAAGCTTTCTTT
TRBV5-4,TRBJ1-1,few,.,CASSLERGVSGAFF,TGTGCCAGCAGCTTGGAGAGGGGCGTCTCTGGGGCTTTCTTT
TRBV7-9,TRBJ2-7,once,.,CASSYYSSYEQYF,TGTGCCAGCAGTTATTACAGCTCCTACGAGCAGTACTTC
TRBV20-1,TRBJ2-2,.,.,CSALSSGELFF,TGCAGTGCCCTATCGTCCGGGGAGCTGTTTTTT
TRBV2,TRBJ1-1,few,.,CASSEQQVANTEAFF,TGTGCCAGCAGTGAGCAACAGGTGGCGAACACTGAAGCTTTCTTT
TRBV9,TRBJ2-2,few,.,CASSPFQGTGELFF,TGTGCCAGCAGCCCGTTCCAGGGTACCGGGGAGCTGTTTTTT
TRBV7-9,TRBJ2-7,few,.,CASSLDRPYEQYF,TGTGCCAGCAGCTTAGACAGACCCTACGAGCAGTACTTC
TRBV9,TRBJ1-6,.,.,CASSLGRNHSPLHF,TGTGCCAGCAGCTTAGGACGGAATCATTCACCCCTCCACTTT
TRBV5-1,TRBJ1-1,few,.,CASSPDKDRNTEAFF,TGCGCCAGCAGCCCAGACAAGGACAGGAACACTGAAGCTTTCTTT
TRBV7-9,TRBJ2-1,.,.,CASSSRWDEQFF,TGTGCCAGCAGCTCCCGTTGGGATGAGCAGTTCTTC
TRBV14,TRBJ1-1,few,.,CASSLSDPGAPEAFF,TGTGCCAGCAGCTTATCTGACCCAGGGGCACCTGAAGCTTTCTTT
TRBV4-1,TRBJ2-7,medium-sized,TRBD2,CASSRTSGGAIYEQYF,TGCGCCAGCAGCCGAACTAGCGGGGGGGCTATCTACGAGCAGTACTTC